The sequence of this T cell receptor beta chain was determined in a study of blood T cells in healthy people across ages. Whole-study results and caveats: PBMCs that were unsorted prevented a conclusive naive versus antigen-experienced comparison.

CDR1 SEHNR and CDR2 FQNEAQ come from the germline V gene (reference sequence). The V end was cut by 4 bases, the J end by 4 bases, with 11 bases between. The CDR3 is 14 amino acids. The sample holds a few counts of this clonotype. The antigen remains unidentified. The second PCR ran about 6 to 12 cycles with a sample-barcoded 5' primer and J-beta primers. Via MiXCR, TCRdb re-called the 5' RACE reads, giving one row per CDR3 protein. The sample has 600,000 to 1,000,000 distinct CDR3 sequences, more than 20% seen once. This sample was also put to use in a study of T cells of mothers and their children. That source notes: Donation involved a few healthy Caucasian mothers and the six children that they had. The second PCR used the M1S primer, and this primer added sample barcodes and 2-4 random nucleotides. In related and unrelated pairs alike, thymic selection shapes TCR recombination output, with inherited differences minor.

The sequencing input was blood. The gene calls are TRBV7-9 and TRBJ1-3, with a tentative D call TRBD1 (5 bases). The receptor was isolated from a boy between 5 and 17 years old in good health. The CDR3 DNA reads TGTGCCAGCAGCTCTCGGACATCCGGAAACACCATATATTTT. This sequence encodes CASSSRTSGNTIYF.